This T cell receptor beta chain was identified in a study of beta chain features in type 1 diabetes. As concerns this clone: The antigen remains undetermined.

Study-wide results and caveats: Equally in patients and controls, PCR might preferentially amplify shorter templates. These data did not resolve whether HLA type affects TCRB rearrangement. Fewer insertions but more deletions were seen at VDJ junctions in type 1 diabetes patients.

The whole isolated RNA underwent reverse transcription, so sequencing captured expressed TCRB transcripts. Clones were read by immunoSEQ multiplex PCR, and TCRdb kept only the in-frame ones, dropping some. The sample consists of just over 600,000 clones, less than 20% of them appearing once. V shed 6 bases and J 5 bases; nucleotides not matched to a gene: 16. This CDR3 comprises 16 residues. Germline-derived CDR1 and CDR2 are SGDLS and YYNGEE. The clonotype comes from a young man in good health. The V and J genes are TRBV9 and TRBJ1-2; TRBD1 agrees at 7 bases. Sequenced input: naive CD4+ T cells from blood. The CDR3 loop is CASTANRDREGYGYTF. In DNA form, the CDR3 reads TGTGCCAGCACCGCGAACCGGGACAGAGAGGGGTATGGCTACACCTTC.